A single sample gave rise to the 10 T cell receptor beta chains below, sequenced in a study of memory CD4+ T cells and cytomegalovirus serostatus. Some clones are missing from TCRdb's copy, which holds only in-frame ones; the method was immunoSEQ multiplex PCR. The sample holds around 60,000 clones, around 86% seen once. Single viable CD3+CD4+CD8-CD45RO+ cells were sorted as the memory CD4+ T cells. The sequenced sample was memory CD4+ T cells from blood. The receptor source for this set is an adult in good health and CMV-seronegative.

This clone has only one observation. V gene TRBV10-3 combines with J gene TRBJ2-7; TRBD1 matches at 9 bases. Germline CDR1 and CDR2: ENHRY and SYGVKD. V gave up 8 bases and J gave up 5 bases; unmatched junction bases: 10. The CDR3 covers 14 residues. Here the CDR3 reads CAIRLGTGSNEQYF. The CDR3 coding sequence is TGTGCCATCCGGTTGGGGACAGGGTCTAACGAGCAGTACTTC.

The rearrangement uses TRBV19 and TRBJ1-1; D remains ambiguous. Germline V CDR1 and CDR2: LNHDA, SQIVND (reference sequence). V was pared by 3 bases and J by 0 bases, with 8 bases between. The CDR3 loop spans 14 amino acids. CDR3 protein: CASSIKGLNTEAFF. CDR3 in DNA: TGTGCCAGTAGTATTAAAGGGCTGAACACTGAAGCTTTCTTT.

The genes are TRBV28 and TRBJ2-7, with 8 positions matching TRBD1. CDR3 length equals 15 residues. V shed 5 bases, J shed 0 bases, and the junction held 6 bases outside the gene matches. Per the germline V gene, CDR1 is MDHEN and CDR2 is SYDVKM. The CDR3 protein is CASSPPGTGSYEQYF. CDR3 bases: TGTGCCAGCAGTCCCCCCGGGACAGGCTCCTACGAGCAGTACTTC.

This sequence joins TRBV5-1 and TRBJ2-5; 8 bases match TRBD1. The germline V gene encodes CDR1 SGHRS and CDR2 YFSETQ. V lost 0 bases to trimming and J lost 5 bases; unmatched junction nucleotides: 9. The CDR3 extends over 16 amino acids. Here the CDR3 reads CASSLASRTGTETQYF. The CDR3, as DNA: TGCGCCAGCAGCTTGGCTTCTCGGACAGGGACCGAGACCCAGTACTTC. The full variable domain, completed using reference TRBV5-1 and TRBJ2-5, is KAGVTQTPRYLIKTRGQQVTLSCSPISGHRSVSWYQQTPGQGLQFLFEYFSETQRNKGNFPGRFSGRQFSNSRSEMNVSTLELGDSALYLCASSLASRTGTETQYFGPGTRLLVL.

The J gene is TRBJ2-5, the V gene TRBV4-2; 16 positions match TRBD2. Germline-derived CDR1 and CDR2 are LGHNA and YNFKEQ. The ends lost 3 bases at V and 0 bases at J; junction bases unmatched: 13. The CDR3 spans 21 residues. The CDR3 reads CASSQVQGGTSGRAHQETQYF. For the CDR3, the DNA is TGTGCCAGCAGCCAGGTACAGGGTGGGACTAGCGGGAGGGCCCACCAAGAGACCCAGTACTTC.

The chain joins TRBV5-6 to TRBJ1-4, with D possibly matching TRBD1 (6 bases). The CDR3 runs to 14 residues. The germline V gene encodes CDR1 SGHDT and CDR2 YYEEEE. Deletions cut 2 bases from V and 7 bases from J, with 12 bases between. In DNA form, the CDR3 reads TGTGCCAGCAGCTTCCGAGACAGGTCTGAAAAACTGTTTTTT. Protein sequence: CASSFRDRSEKLFF.

The chain has TRBV7-9 and TRBJ1-5, with 10 nucleotides matching TRBD1. CDR3 size: 15 residues. Germline lookup yields CDR1 SEHNR and CDR2 FQNEAQ (reference sequence). Trimming at V came to 5 bases and at J to 7 bases, leaving 8 bases not matched to a gene. This chain's CDR3 is CASSTHGTGAQPQHF. The CDR3 coding sequence is TGTGCCAGCAGCACGCACGGGACAGGGGCACAGCCCCAGCATTTT.

The DNA of the CDR3 is TGTGCCAGCAGCTCCCGGACAGGGGCGAATCAGCCCCAGCATTTT. It translates to CASSSRTGANQPQHF. The chain recombines TRBV7-6 with TRBJ1-5; TRBD1 aligns across 9 bases. Trimming cost V 4 bases and J 4 bases; bases outside gene matches: 5. The CDR3 has 15 residues. In germline, CDR1 is SGHVS, CDR2 FNYEAQ. The full variable domain, completed using reference TRBV7-6 and TRBJ1-5, is GAGVSQSPRYKVTKRGQDVALRCDPISGHVSLYWYRQALGQGPEFLTYFNYEAQQDKSGLPNDRFSAERPEGSISTLTIQRTEQRDSAMYRCASSSRTGANQPQHFGDGTRLSIL.

The V call is TRBV28, the J call TRBJ2-7; D possibly corresponds to TRBD2 (6 bases). The CDR3 has 14 amino acids. Germline V gene data show CDR1 as MDHEN and CDR2 as SYDVKM. The V and J ends lost 6 bases and 2 bases respectively, with 14 bases between them. CDR3 DNA sequence: TGTGCCAGCAGGCCCGGGACTGGAACCTACGAGCAGTACTTC. Translating it yields CASRPGTGTYEQYF.

This chain joins TRBV27 and TRBJ1-3; D is unclear. Germline V gives CDR1 MNHEY, CDR2 SMNVEV (reference sequence). V was clipped by 5 bases and J by 0 bases, with 20 bases between them. This CDR3 has 18 amino acids. The CDR3 DNA reads TGTGCCAGCAGTCTATATACTCCTCACAGTGGCTCTGGAAACACCATATATTTT. Translated, it gives CASSLYTPHSGSGNTIYF.